Below are 20 T cell receptor beta chains sequenced from a single sample in a study of sequential checkpoint blockade in melanoma. Using immunoSEQ multiplex PCR, the repertoire was profiled, and TCRdb retains in-frame clones only, with some absent. The sample records about 6,000 clones, approximately 20% being singletons. This sample's treatment: randomized to nivolumab then ipilimumab (arm A) or the reverse (arm B). The sample here was tumor tissue (inferred from file names), taken from a patient given nivolumab and ipilimumab in sequence. These receptors were collected from a human donor with melanoma.

This rearrangement joins TRBV18 to TRBJ1-5, with 7 bases that match TRBD1. V trimming: 4 bases; J trimming: 4 bases; junction bases outside the gene matches: 4. Germline V gene data show CDR1 as KGHSH and CDR2 as LQKENI. The CDR3 loop spans 14 amino acids. CDR3 nucleotide sequence: TGTGCCAGCTCACAAGACAGGGCGAATCAGCCCCAGCATTTT. Translated: CASSQDRANQPQHF.

This clone was seen many times. The chain employs TRBV11-3 and TRBJ1-1; 9 bases match TRBD1. This CDR3 contains 15 residues. V dropped 4 bases and J dropped 4; count of bases not matched to a gene: 7. CDR1 SGHNT and CDR2 YENEEA come from the germline V gene. The CDR3 sequence: CASSSSRTGATEAFF. CDR3 in DNA: TGTGCCAGCAGCTCCTCTCGGACAGGGGCCACTGAAGCTTTCTTT.

This clone is labeled medium-sized. The CDR3 region is CASRDSGASYEQYF. CDR3 coding DNA: TGTGCCAGCAGGGATAGCGGGGCGAGCTACGAGCAGTACTTC. V gene TRBV6-8 combines with J gene TRBJ2-7; 8 bases line up with TRBD2. This CDR3 has 14 amino acids. Germline loops: CDR1 MNHGY, CDR2 SAAAGT. V gave up 6 bases and J gave up 3 bases; unmatched junction bases: 7.

The chain has TRBV5-1 and TRBJ2-7, with a weak D call TRBD1 (6 bases). Looked up from germline, CDR1 is SGHRS and CDR2 is YFSETQ. The CDR3 has 14 residues. Trimming stripped 4 bases from V and 2 bases from J, with 13 bases between. This chain's CDR3 is CASSPTGFPYEQYF. For the CDR3, the DNA is TGCGCCAGCAGCCCCACAGGGTTTCCCTACGAGCAGTACTTC.

The chain is built from TRBV7-4 and TRBJ2-7; no firm D call. V was shortened by 8 bases and J by 3 bases, with 14 bases between the two germline ends. Per germline, CDR1 SGHVT and CDR2 SQSDAQ. The CDR3 totals 13 residues. This CDR3 reads CASGSLKVYEQYF. CDR3 coding DNA: TGTGCCAGCGGTAGTTTGAAAGTCTACGAGCAGTACTTC.

This clone is a singleton in its sample. V gene TRBV5-1 combines with J gene TRBJ2-5; 9 bases fit TRBD1. Germline CDR1 is SGHRS and CDR2 is YFSETQ. There are 17 residues in the CDR3. Germline trimming cut 4 bases from V and 5 bases from J; bases unmatched to any gene: 15. CDR3 sequence reads: CASSRAGTGFLRETQYF. As DNA, the CDR3 is TGCGCCAGCAGCCGGGCCGGGACAGGGTTTTTGAGGGAGACCCAGTACTTC.

This clone was picked up a small number of times. The rearrangement links TRBV6-8 to TRBJ2-7, with D perhaps matching TRBD1 (6 bases). The V end lost 10 bases, the J end lost 6 bases, and 19 bases lay between the germline ends. The CDR3 extends over 13 amino acids. Germline lookup yields CDR1 MNHGY and CDR2 SAAAGT. CDR3 nucleotides: TGTGCCACAAACAGGGACATCCAGCGCGAGCAGTACTTC. Translation: CATNRDIQREQYF.

The J gene is TRBJ2-4, the V gene TRBV19, with D tentatively TRBD1 (6 bases). The CDR3 is 16 residues long. V lost 5 bases and J 0 bases, leaving 14 bases between the germline ends. Germline V lookup: CDR1 LNHDA, CDR2 SQIVND (reference sequence). The CDR3 spells CASSLWTEVAKNIQYF. In DNA, the CDR3 is TGTGCCAGTAGTTTATGGACAGAAGTAGCCAAAAACATTCAGTACTTC.

The V gene is TRBV18, the J gene TRBJ2-7, with D maybe TRBD2 (6 bases). The germline V and J ends were trimmed by 3 bases and 2 bases, with 17 bases remaining between them. CDR1 is KGHSH, CDR2 LQKENI, per germline. This CDR3 contains 16 residues. The CDR3 region is CASSPPMGEVTYEQYF. CDR3 nucleotide sequence: TGTGCCAGCTCACCGCCGATGGGGGAGGTCACCTACGAGCAGTACTTC.

This clone has a count of ten or more. The CDR3 DNA is TGTGCCAGCAGCTTATCTTCCAGTTATCAGCCCCAGCATTTT. This encodes CASSLSSSYQPQHF. The chain links TRBV11-3 to TRBJ1-5; D is uncertain. The CDR3 runs 14 residues. Trimming stripped 2 bases from V and 5 bases from J, with 10 bases between. Germline lookup yields CDR1 SGHNT and CDR2 YENEEA.

The sample holds a few counts of this clone. The chain employs TRBV28 and TRBJ2-4; weak D call: TRBD2 (6 bases). V lost 6 bases, J lost 0 bases, and 12 bases lay in between. The germline V gene has CDR1 MDHEN and CDR2 SYDVKM. CDR3 length: 15 residues. CDR3 amino acids: CASRGGGTAKNIQYF. The CDR3 DNA follows: TGTGCCAGCAGGGGCGGCGGGACAGCCAAAAACATTCAGTACTTC.

This clone has ten or more counts. V and J are TRBV6-7 and TRBJ1-1; D is undetermined. TRBV6-7 is annotated as an ORF whose role is uncertain. Deletions cut 8 bases from V and 4 bases from J, with 8 bases between. The CDR3 runs 11 residues. In DNA, the CDR3 is TGTGCCAGCGCGGCCGGCACTGAAGCTTTCTTT. Translating it yields CASAAGTEAFF.

V usage is TRBV28 and J usage is TRBJ2-5; D is possibly TRBD1 (6 bases). Germline V CDR1 and CDR2: MDHEN, SYDVKM. The V and J ends lost 6 bases and 5 bases respectively, with 19 bases between them. The CDR3 runs to 15 residues. This CDR3 is CASSYRDTARETQYF. CDR3 DNA: TGTGCCAGCAGCTACCGGGACACTGCCCGGGAGACCCAGTACTTC.

The sample holds a few counts of this clone. The chain is built from TRBV28 and TRBJ2-1, with TRBD2 matching 10 bases. CDR3 size: 19 residues. CDR1 and CDR2 from the germline V gene are MDHEN and SYDVKM. V lost 4 bases, J lost 0 bases, and 12 bases stayed unmatched. The CDR3 loop is CASSSPRTSGESSYNEQFF. CDR3 nucleotides: TGTGCCAGCAGTTCCCCCCGCACTAGCGGGGAGAGCTCCTACAATGAGCAGTTCTTC.

This clone is judged medium-sized. The J gene is TRBJ2-5, the V gene TRBV6-8, with 8 nucleotides matching TRBD1. This CDR3 contains 15 residues. Germline lookup yields CDR1 MNHGY and CDR2 SAAAGT. V trimming: 6 bases; J trimming: 4 bases; junction bases outside the gene matches: 10. Here the CDR3 DNA reads TGTGCCAGCAGGCCCCTTACAGGGGGAGGAGAGACCCAGTACTTC. Its protein is CASRPLTGGGETQYF.

This clone is classed as medium-sized. The rearrangement joins TRBV6-8 to TRBJ1-5; TRBD1 might be the D (6 bases). In germline, CDR1 is MNHGY, CDR2 SAAAGT. The length of the CDR3 is 14 residues. Trimming removed 9 bases from V and 6 bases from J, with 18 bases in between. This chain's CDR3 is CASSKRGGVQPQHF. The CDR3 region has the DNA TGTGCCAGTTCAAAAAGGGGGGGGGTTCAGCCCCAGCATTTT.

This chain links TRBV10-2 with TRBJ2-2; 12 bases fit TRBD2. Losses at the gene ends were 0 bases for V and 1 base for J; bases not matched to a gene: 0. The CDR3 runs 17 residues. Per the germline V gene, CDR1 is WSHSY and CDR2 is SAAADI. The CDR3 DNA reads TGCGCCAGCAGTGAGTCGGGACTAGCGGGGAACACCGGGGAGCTGTTTTTT. This translates into CASSESGLAGNTGELFF.

This clone was seen a few times. The CDR3 sequence: CASSRRAETQYF. The CDR3, as DNA: TGTGCCAGCAGCCGTCGTGCGGAGACCCAGTACTTC. This chain links TRBV28 with TRBJ2-5, with D unclear. Trimming cost V 6 bases and J 5 bases, with 10 bases left between them. The CDR3 has 12 residues. Germline-derived CDR1 and CDR2 are MDHEN and SYDVKM.

The V gene is TRBV9, the J gene TRBJ2-2; D call uncertain. The CDR3 sequence is 13 residues long. The V end was cut by 4 bases, the J end by 2 bases, with 6 bases between. Germline V lookup: CDR1 SGDLS, CDR2 YYNGEE. CDR3 nucleotide sequence: TGTGCCAGCAGCTCCAGAAACACCGGGGAGCTGTTTTTT. Amino acids: CASSSRNTGELFF.

This clone was seen a few times. This chain joins TRBV1 and TRBJ2-7; TRBD1 reflects the table's D call only, with no check against the DNA. TRBV1 is reported as a pseudogene. This CDR3 has 15 residues. CDR3: CASSQDLGQYYEQYF. Written as DNA, the CDR3 is TGCGCCAGCAGCCAAGATTTGGGACAGTACTACGAGCAGTACTTC.